Presented here are 22 T cell receptor beta chains from one specimen sequenced in a study of T cell responses to AZD1222 COVID-19 vaccine. Produced via immunoSEQ multiplex PCR; TCRdb's table is partial and in-frame only. The profile shows approximately 74,000 clones, 82% of them singletons. This material consisted of peripheral blood, taken on day 0 of AZD1222 vaccination. The source of these receptors is an adult in good health.

The chain joins TRBV7-2 to TRBJ2-5; the D call may be TRBD1 or TRBD2 (6 bases each). The V and J ends lost 2 bases and 5 bases respectively, with 15 bases between them. The CDR3 spans 15 residues. CDR1 SGHTA and CDR2 FQGNSA come from the germline V gene. The DNA for the CDR3 is TGTGCCAGCAGCTTAAGGGGGACTTTTGGGGAGACCCAGTACTTC. Translation: CASSLRGTFGETQYF.

The chain carries TRBV27 and TRBJ1-3; 11 nucleotides match TRBD1. The junction had 3 bases not matched to a gene; V was cut back by 6 bases and J by 2 bases. The CDR3 extends over 15 amino acids. The V gene's germline CDR1 is MNHEY and CDR2 SMNVEV (reference sequence). The CDR3 is CASRLGQGAGNTIYF. The CDR3 DNA reads as TGTGCCAGCAGGCTGGGACAGGGGGCTGGAAACACCATATATTTT.

V and J are TRBV6-2 or TRBV6-3 and TRBJ2-3, with TRBD2 matching over 12 bases. J was trimmed by 6 bases and V by 2 bases; bases with no gene match: 9. This CDR3 contains 17 residues. Germline V gene lookup returns CDR1 MNHEY and CDR2 SVGEGT. CDR3 protein: CASSYGSSGGAKDTQYF. CDR3 bases: TGTGCCAGCAGTTACGGCTCTAGCGGGGGGGCGAAGGATACGCAGTATTTT.

This clone was seen only once. This chain connects TRBV27 to TRBJ1-6; 7 nucleotides match TRBD1. CDR1 MNHEY and CDR2 SMNVEV come from the germline V gene (reference sequence). V lost 6 bases and J lost 7; bases outside the gene matches: 6. The CDR3 spans 14 residues. The CDR3 protein is CASRKQGNNSPLHF. CDR3 coding DNA: TGTGCCAGCAGAAAACAGGGGAACAATTCACCCCTCCACTTT.

This clone appeared once. The rearrangement links TRBV14 to TRBJ1-2; 11 positions match TRBD1. CDR1 is SGHDN and CDR2 is FVKESK in the germline V gene. This CDR3 has 18 amino acids. The V and J ends lost 1 base and 7 bases, in that order; junction bases with no gene match: 14. The CDR3 nucleotides read TGTGCCAGCAGCCAAGGATCCGGACAGGGGGCGCTTTTTGGTGGCTACACCTTC. Translation: CASSQGSGQGALFGGYTF.

This clone was observed once. The chain links TRBV9 to TRBJ2-2; weak D call: TRBD1 (8 bases). The germline gives CDR1 SGDLS, CDR2 YYNGEE. This CDR3 is 18 amino acids long. V was cut by 3 bases and J by 6 bases, with 24 bases left in between. The CDR3, as DNA: TGTGCCAGCAGCGCCCCGAGACAGGGGCGGGGGTTCGCCGGGGAGCTGTTTTTT. Its protein product is CASSAPRQGRGFAGELFF. Variable domain in full (rest from reference TRBV9 and TRBJ2-2): DSGVTQTPKHLITATGQRVTLRCSPRSGDLSVYWYQQSLDQGLQFLIQYYNGEERAKGNILERFSAQQFPDLHSELNLSSLELGDSALYFCASSAPRQGRGFAGELFFGEGSRLTVL.

The chain couples TRBV21-1 to TRBJ1-6. TRBV21-1 is an annotated pseudogene. CDR3 length: 15 amino acids. The CDR3 spells CASSKASRDNSPLHF. The CDR3 DNA sequence: TGTGCCAGCAGCAAAGCCAGCCGGGATAATTCACCCCTCCACTTT.

The chain uses TRBV3-1 (or the pseudogene TRBV3-2) and TRBJ1-1; the match to TRBD1 covers 11 bases. Per the germline V gene, CDR1 is LGHDT and CDR2 is YNNKEL (reference sequence). V dropped 4 bases and J dropped 4; count of bases not matched to a gene: 8. This CDR3 is built from 16 residues. CDR3 coding DNA: TGTGCCAGCAGCCTCGGGACAGGGGGTCGTGCCACTGAAGCTTTCTTT. Translation gives CASSLGTGGRATEAFF.

V is TRBV5-1 and J is TRBJ1-1; TRBD1 might be the D (6 bases). CDR3 length: 13 amino acids. The V and J ends lost 4 bases and 3 bases respectively, with 10 bases between them. The germline CDR1 and CDR2 sequences are SGHRS and YFSETQ. This CDR3 reads CASSGNRDTEAFF. CDR3 sequence (DNA): TGCGCCAGCAGCGGAAACAGGGACACTGAAGCTTTCTTT.

The CDR3 protein is CASSHHRDRGGTEAFF. The CDR3 bases are TGTGCCAGCAGTCACCATAGGGACAGGGGGGGCACTGAAGCTTTCTTT. The genes are TRBV27 and TRBJ1-1, with 11 bases matching TRBD1. Germline CDR1 and CDR2: MNHEY and SMNVEV (reference sequence). This CDR3 contains 16 residues. V gave up 5 bases and J gave up 4 bases; unmatched junction bases: 9.

The chain employs TRBV7-9 and TRBJ1-1; weak D call: TRBD1 (5 bases). The length of the CDR3 is 14 residues. The germline V gene encodes CDR1 SEHNR and CDR2 FQNEAQ (reference sequence). Between the trimmed V and J ends, which lost 2 bases and 1 base, there was a span of 8 bases. Here the CDR3 DNA reads TGTGCCAGCAGCTTACTGAGGGGGAACACTGAAGCTTTCTTT. Amino acids: CASSLLRGNTEAFF.

V and J are TRBV2 and TRBJ1-6; D is unclear. V was trimmed by 8 bases and J by 4 bases, leaving 9 bases between them. CDR1 is SNHLY, CDR2 FYNNEI, per germline. CDR3 length equals 13 residues. CDR3 DNA sequence: TGTGCCAGCCTACTCAATTATAATTCACCCCTCCACTTT. Its protein product is CASLLNYNSPLHF.

This chain links TRBV11-3 with TRBJ2-3; 10 bases match TRBD2. With V trimmed by 1 base and J by 8 bases, 12 bases remained unmatched. In germline, CDR1 is SGHNT, CDR2 YENEEA. This CDR3 region has 17 residues. The CDR3 nucleotides are TGTGCCAGCAGCTTAGGCTCTGATAGCGGGGGGTCGCGTACGCAGTATTTT. The encoded protein is CASSLGSDSGGSRTQYF.

This chain joins TRBV10-1 and TRBJ1-1; TRBD1 agrees at 7 bases. Germline-derived CDR1 and CDR2 are WNHNN and SYGVQD (reference sequence). V lost 1 base and J lost 1; bases outside the gene matches: 6. The CDR3 totals 16 residues. The CDR3 sequence: CASSECPGTANTEAFF. CDR3 nucleotide sequence: TGCGCCAGCAGTGAGTGCCCCGGGACAGCGAACACTGAAGCTTTCTTT.

The J gene is TRBJ2-1, the V gene TRBV9; 9 nucleotides align to TRBD1. V dropped 2 bases and J dropped 9; count of bases not matched to a gene: 6. The CDR3 spans 14 residues. The V gene's germline CDR1 is SGDLS and CDR2 YYNGEE. CDR3: CASSVGTGRGEQFF. As DNA, the CDR3 is TGTGCCAGCAGCGTGGGGACAGGGCGAGGTGAGCAGTTCTTC.

The V and J genes are TRBV5-4 and TRBJ2-2, with TRBD2 matching over 14 bases. The V segment lost 2 bases and the J segment 4 bases; nucleotides outside the gene matches: 7. From germline, CDR1 is SGHNT and CDR2 YYREEE (reference sequence). CDR3 length equals 18 residues. This CDR3 reads CASSLGTSGSWGTGELFF. The CDR3 DNA is TGTGCCAGCAGCTTAGGGACTAGCGGGAGTTGGGGCACCGGGGAGCTGTTTTTT.

The gene calls are TRBV7-2 and TRBJ2-6; D is unclear. Trimming shortened V by 1 base and J by 0 bases, and 4 bases separated the two germline ends. The CDR3 has 15 residues. Looked up from germline, CDR1 is SGHTA and CDR2 is FQGNSA. The CDR3: CASSLESSGANVLTF. DNA of the CDR3: TGTGCCAGCAGCTTAGAAAGCTCTGGGGCCAACGTCCTGACTTTC.

This clone was seen a single time. The chain carries TRBV6-2 or TRBV6-3 and TRBJ1-2; D may be TRBD1 (5 bases). The germline V gene encodes CDR1 MNHEY and CDR2 SVGEGT. The V end lost 6 bases, the J end lost 4 bases, and 12 bases lay between the germline ends. The CDR3 is 13 residues long. CDR3 DNA: TGTGCCAGCAGCCCGGGGCCGAGCTATGGCTACACCTTC. Translating it yields CASSPGPSYGYTF.

The chain joins TRBV9 to TRBJ1-1; 9 bases line up with TRBD1. CDR1 SGDLS and CDR2 YYNGEE come from the germline V gene. J gave up 3 bases and V 4 bases, and 7 bases lay outside the gene matches. The CDR3 sequence is 15 residues long. The CDR3 region has the DNA TGTGCCAGCAGCCCACGACAGGGGGTCGACACTGAAGCTTTCTTT. As protein: CASSPRQGVDTEAFF.

The chain carries TRBV7-2 and TRBJ2-1, with 8 bases identical to TRBD2. The CDR3 spans 15 residues. Per germline, CDR1 SGHTA and CDR2 FQGNSA. Unmatched junction bases numbered 3, after V lost 3 bases and J lost 2 bases. In DNA, the CDR3 is TGTGCCAGCAGCTTGGCGGGACTAGCCTACAATGAGCAGTTCTTC. This gives the protein CASSLAGLAYNEQFF.

The chain carries TRBV7-9 and TRBJ1-2; 8 nucleotides line up with TRBD1. CDR3 size: 14 residues. Germline V lookup: CDR1 SEHNR, CDR2 FQNEAQ (reference sequence). J gave up 7 bases and V 5 bases, and 9 bases lay outside the gene matches. The CDR3 sequence: CASSPRTGWRGYTF. CDR3 coding DNA: TGTGCCAGCAGCCCCCGGACAGGGTGGCGTGGCTACACCTTC.

The genes are TRBV18 and TRBJ2-1; unclear D gene. Germline V gene sequence: CDR1 KGHSH, CDR2 LQKENI. The CDR3 loop spans 14 amino acids. Trimming pared 6 bases from V and 6 bases from J, leaving 15 bases between. CDR3: CASSPVVLGNEQFF. CDR3 DNA: TGTGCCAGCTCCCCCGTGGTTTTGGGCAATGAGCAGTTCTTC. Full variable domain (missing parts from reference TRBV18 and TRBJ2-1): NAGVMQNPRHLVRRRGQEARLRCSPMKGHSHVYWYRQLPEEGLKFMVYLQKENIIDESGMPKERFSAEFPKEGPSILRIQQVVRGDSAAYFCASSPVVLGNEQFFGPGTRLTVL.